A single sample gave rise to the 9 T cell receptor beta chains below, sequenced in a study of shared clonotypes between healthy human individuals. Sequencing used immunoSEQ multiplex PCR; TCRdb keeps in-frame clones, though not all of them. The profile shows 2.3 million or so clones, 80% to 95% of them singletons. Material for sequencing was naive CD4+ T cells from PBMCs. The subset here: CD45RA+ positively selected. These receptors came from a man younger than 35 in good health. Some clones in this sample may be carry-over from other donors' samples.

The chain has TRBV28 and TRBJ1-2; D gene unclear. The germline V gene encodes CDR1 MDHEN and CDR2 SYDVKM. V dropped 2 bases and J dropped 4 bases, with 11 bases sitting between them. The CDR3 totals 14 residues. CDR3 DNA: TGTGCCAGCAGTTTAGACAACCTCTCCTATGGCTACACCTTC. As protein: CASSLDNLSYGYTF.

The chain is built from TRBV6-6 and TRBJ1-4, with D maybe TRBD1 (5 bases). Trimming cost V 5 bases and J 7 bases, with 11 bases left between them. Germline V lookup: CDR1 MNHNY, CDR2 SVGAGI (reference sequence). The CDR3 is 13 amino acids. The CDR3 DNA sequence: TGTGCCAGCAGTCCACCTGGGGGTGAAAAACTGTTTTTT. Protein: CASSPPGGEKLFF.

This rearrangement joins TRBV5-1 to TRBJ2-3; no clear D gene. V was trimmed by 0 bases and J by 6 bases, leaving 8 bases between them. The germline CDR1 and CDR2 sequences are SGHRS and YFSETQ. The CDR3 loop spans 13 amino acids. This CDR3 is CASSLDIRDTQYF. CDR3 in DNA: TGCGCCAGCAGCTTGGATATCAGGGATACGCAGTATTTT. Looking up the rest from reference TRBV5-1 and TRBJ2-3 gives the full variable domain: KAGVTQTPRYLIKTRGQQVTLSCSPISGHRSVSWYQQTPGQGLQFLFEYFSETQRNKGNFPGRFSGRQFSNSRSEMNVSTLELGDSALYLCASSLDIRDTQYFGPGTRLTVL.

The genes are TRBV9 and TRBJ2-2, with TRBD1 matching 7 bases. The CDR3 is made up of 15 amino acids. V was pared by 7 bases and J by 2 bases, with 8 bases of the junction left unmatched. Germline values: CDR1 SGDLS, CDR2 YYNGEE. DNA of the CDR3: TGTGCCAGCCGTATCGGGACAGCAAACACCGGGGAGCTGTTTTTT. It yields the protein CASRIGTANTGELFF.

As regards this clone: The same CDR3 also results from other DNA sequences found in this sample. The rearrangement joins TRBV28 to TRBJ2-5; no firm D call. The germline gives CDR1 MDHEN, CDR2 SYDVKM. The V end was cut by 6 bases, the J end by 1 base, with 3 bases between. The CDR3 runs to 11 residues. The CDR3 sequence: CASRGQETQYF. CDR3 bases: TGTGCCAGCAGGGGCCAAGAGACCCAGTACTTC.

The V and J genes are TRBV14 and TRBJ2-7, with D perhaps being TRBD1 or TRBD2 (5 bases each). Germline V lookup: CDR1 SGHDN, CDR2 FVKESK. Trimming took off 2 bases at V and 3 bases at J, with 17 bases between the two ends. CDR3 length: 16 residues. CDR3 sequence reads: CASSQSRDGGRYEQYF. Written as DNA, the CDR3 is TGTGCCAGCAGCCAAAGTCGGGACGGCGGCCGCTACGAGCAGTACTTC.

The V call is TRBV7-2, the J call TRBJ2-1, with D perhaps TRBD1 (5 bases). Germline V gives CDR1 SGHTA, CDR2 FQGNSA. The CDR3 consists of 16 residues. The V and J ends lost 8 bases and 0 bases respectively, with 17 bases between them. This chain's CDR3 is CASGLFGASSYNEQFF. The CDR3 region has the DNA TGTGCCAGCGGTCTCTTTGGGGCGAGCTCCTACAATGAGCAGTTCTTC.

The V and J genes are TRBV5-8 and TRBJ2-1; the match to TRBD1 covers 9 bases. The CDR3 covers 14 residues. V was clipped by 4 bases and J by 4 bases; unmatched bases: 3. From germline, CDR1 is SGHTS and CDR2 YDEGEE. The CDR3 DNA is TGTGCCAGCAGCAAGGACAGGGGATACAATGAGCAGTTCTTC. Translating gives CASSKDRGYNEQFF.

CDR3 region: CSVVVSGVVAEAFF. In DNA, the CDR3 is TGCAGCGTTGTCGTATCAGGGGTTGTCGCTGAAGCTTTCTTT. The chain recombines TRBV29-1 with TRBJ1-1, with D possibly matching TRBD1 (6 bases). Per germline, CDR1 SQVTM and CDR2 ANQGSEA. The V and J ends lost 4 bases and 6 bases respectively, with 18 bases between them. This CDR3 region has 14 residues.